This T cell receptor beta chain was sequenced in a study of blood T cell repertoires in COVID-19. Per the study methods: Nucleated cell number was recorded as an estimate derived from reference gene primer amplification. Here immunoSEQ multiplex PCR was the method, and the copy in TCRdb shows in-frame clones only, minus some. V, J and clone size are taken as reported in that table, and D and trimming were inferred from the DNA itself. The sample has fewer than 200,000 clones, over 75% seen once; the top ten hold around 3%. The CDR3 spans 15 residues. The V gene lost 2 bases and the J gene lost 0 bases, with 9 bases spanning the gap. Per germline, CDR1 KGHSH and CDR2 LQKENI.

The specimen was peripheral blood. The chain joins TRBV18 to TRBJ2-3, with D possibly being TRBD1 (6 bases). This receptor was taken from a man in his 70s with acute or convalescent COVID-19. Written as DNA, the CDR3 is TGTGCCAGCTCACCATCAGGGGCCAGCACAGATACGCAGTATTTT. Amino acids: CASSPSGASTDTQYF. Full variable domain (missing parts from reference TRBV18 and TRBJ2-3): NAGVMQNPRHLVRRRGQEARLRCSPMKGHSHVYWYRQLPEEGLKFMVYLQKENIIDESGMPKERFSAEFPKEGPSILRIQQVVRGDSAAYFCASSPSGASTDTQYFGPGTRLTVL.